The 4 T cell receptor beta chains listed next were all sequenced from one sample in a study of blood T cell repertoires in COVID-19. Produced via immunoSEQ multiplex PCR; TCRdb's table is partial and in-frame only. Of around 130,000 clones in the sample, approximately 87% were seen once. The sequencing input was peripheral blood. The receptors stem from a woman in her 50s with acute or convalescent COVID-19.

This chain links TRBV5-4 with TRBJ2-2, with 9 bases matching TRBD1. Germline assignment: CDR1 SGHNT and CDR2 YYREEE (reference sequence). The J segment lost 5 bases and the V segment lost 5 bases, leaving 10 bases of the junction unmatched. This CDR3 has 16 residues. CDR3 in amino acids: CASRTPRTGETGELFF. DNA of the CDR3: TGTGCCAGCAGAACCCCCCGGACAGGGGAGACCGGGGAGCTGTTTTTT.

In its sample, this clone was seen a few times. The chain has TRBV7-9 and TRBJ2-5; weak D call: TRBD1 (6 bases). This CDR3 is built from 14 residues. The germline V gene has CDR1 SEHNR and CDR2 FQNEAQ (reference sequence). The V end lost 5 bases, the J end lost 4 bases, and 14 bases lay between the germline ends. The CDR3 DNA follows: TGTGCCAGCAGCCTCCAGGGGCGGACAGAGACCCAGTACTTC. This translates into CASSLQGRTETQYF.

The chain links TRBV5-1 to TRBJ2-5, with 9 bases aligning to TRBD2. Per the germline V gene, CDR1 is SGHRS and CDR2 is YFSETQ. The CDR3 sequence is 15 residues long. The V and J ends lost 4 bases and 5 bases, in that order; junction bases with no gene match: 9. For the CDR3, the DNA is TGCGCCAGCAGCCCCTATAGCGGGAGAGAGGAGACCCAGTACTTC. This gives the protein CASSPYSGREETQYF.

The chain uses TRBV4-1 and TRBJ1-2, with D perhaps matching TRBD1 (6 bases). The CDR3 extends over 15 amino acids. Trimming shortened V by 3 bases and J by 6 bases, and 17 bases separated the two germline ends. The germline gives CDR1 MGHRA, CDR2 YSYEKL. DNA for the CDR3: TGCGCCAGCAGCCAGGGGGGGAGACAGGCCCATGGCTACACCTTC. Protein: CASSQGGRQAHGYTF.